This T cell receptor (beta chain) was identified in a study of cytotoxic CD8 clonotypes in ibrutinib-treated CLL. Study details: Partial responses totalled approximately 24 and complete responses 2; after median roughly 71 months, about 15 remained remitted and approximately twelve progressed. Whole-study findings and limits: Public clonotypes proved infrequent, and on treatment they shrank or remained steady. For progressing versus sustained-remission patients, sampling times were not the same.

A remark on this clone: No antigen is known for it.

CDR1 is SEHNR, CDR2 FQNEAQ, per germline (reference sequence). V lost 1 base to trimming and J lost 6 bases, with 7 bases between them. This CDR3 is built from 12 residues. Target depth was 1 in 200,000 to 1 in 1 million T cells, about 10x per clonotype. The protocol was immunoSEQ multiplex PCR, while the TCRdb copy is restricted to in-frame clones and leaves out a portion. In the table there are some 290,000 clones, about 77% of which are singletons. The TCR sequence derives from a human donor with chronic lymphocytic leukemia. The chain recombines TRBV7-9 with TRBJ2-7; unclear D gene. The sequencing used PBMCs, collected before ibrutinib treatment. CDR3 DNA sequence: TGTGCCAGCAGCTTAGGGCCACCCGAGCAGTACTTC. Its protein is CASSLGPPEQYF.